A selection of T cell receptor beta chains follows, all from one sample in a study of cytomegalovirus exposure and HLA in healthy donors. The repertoire was sequenced with immunoSEQ multiplex PCR; TCRdb's copy has only in-frame clones and lacks some. The profile shows some 130,000 clones, over 60% of them singletons. The source material was PBMCs. All receptors come from a man in his forties in good health and CMV-seronegative. Both conserved end residues are part of each CDR3.

CDR3aa: CASKPAGTEAFF
v_gene: TRBV6-1
len: 12

CDR3aa: CSVGGQGNGYTF
v_gene: TRBV29-1
len: 12

CDR3aa: CSVSGGALRNEKLFF
v_gene: TRBV29-1
len: 15

CDR3aa: CASSVGGRASYEQYF
v_gene: TRBV9
len: 15

CDR3aa: CASSSTGTGIYNEQFF
v_gene: TRBV7-2
len: 16

CDR3aa: CASSPPGGINEQFF
v_gene: TRBV28
len: 14

CDR3aa: CASSLGADGWQAETQYF
v_gene: TRBV5-1
len: 17

CDR3aa: CASSEFFTSSSYNSPLHF
v_gene: TRBV6-1
len: 18

CDR3aa: CASSLERDTEAFF
v_gene: TRBV5-8
len: 13

CDR3aa: CASSPAGEHYEQYF
v_gene: TRBV11-3
len: 14

CDR3aa: CAISESEANNEQFF
v_gene: TRBV10-3
len: 14

CDR3aa: CAWSASTGNTIYF
v_gene: TRBV30
len: 13

CDR3aa: CASSPDTRYGYTF
v_gene: TRBV18
len: 13

CDR3aa: CASSPPGTGGFEQYF
v_gene: TRBV18
len: 15

CDR3aa: CASSIDLGGTEAFF
v_gene: TRBV19
len: 14

CDR3aa: CASSPSFRANTEAFF
v_gene: TRBV18
len: 15

CDR3aa: CASSYLGQPNQPQHF
v_gene: TRBV6-5
len: 15

CDR3aa: CASSLAGQGRYEQYF
v_gene: TRBV7-2
len: 15

CDR3aa: CASSSVDFNSNQPQHF
v_gene: TRBV5-4
len: 16

CDR3aa: CASQDSNYGYTF
v_gene: TRBV6-6
len: 12

CDR3aa: CASSELGDSNEKLFF
v_gene: TRBV2
len: 15

CDR3aa: CASSRKDSHGGEAFF
v_gene: TRBV6-5
len: 15

CDR3aa: CASSRGGDWTEAFF
v_gene: TRBV5-4
len: 14

CDR3aa: CASSLSTGRHQPQHF
v_gene: TRBV7-6
len: 15

CDR3aa: CASRRNRGLYYEQYF
v_gene: TRBV27
len: 15

CDR3aa: CASSTGGAALSEQYF
v_gene: TRBV6-5
len: 15

CDR3aa: CASAAGVVLEQYF
v_gene: TRBV28
len: 13

CDR3aa: CASSIGTSGRFEQFF
v_gene: TRBV19
len: 15

CDR3aa: CASSIYLTSTDTQYF
v_gene: TRBV27
len: 15

CDR3aa: CASSFRRTSGGGPETQYF
v_gene: TRBV27
len: 18

CDR3aa: CASSQAQGSLTGELFF
v_gene: TRBV4-3
len: 16

CDR3aa: CASSLGLAVHEQYF
v_gene: TRBV27
len: 14

CDR3aa: CASSQGARDGYTF
v_gene: TRBV27
len: 13

CDR3aa: CASSPPGESNTEAFF
v_gene: TRBV18
len: 15

CDR3aa: CASSFWTGGSEKLFF
v_gene: TRBV5-6
len: 15

CDR3aa: CASSPQGVYEQYF
v_gene: TRBV19
len: 13

CDR3aa: CASPTSGSTHEQYF
v_gene: TRBV5-4
len: 14

CDR3aa: CASSHEGGGGGYTF
v_gene: TRBV6-6
len: 14

CDR3aa: CSVDRSQETQYF
v_gene: TRBV29-1
len: 12

CDR3aa: CASSRAGGQGLGNEQFF
v_gene: TRBV11-3
len: 17

CDR3aa: CASSIDHHRGNTEAFF
v_gene: TRBV19
len: 16

CDR3aa: CASSAGPSANYGYTF
v_gene: TRBV9
len: 15

CDR3aa: CASSTTGYGRETGELFF
v_gene: TRBV5-4
len: 17

CDR3aa: CASSRTGEAAQPQHF
v_gene: TRBV27
len: 15

CDR3aa: CASRQGVGGYTF
v_gene: TRBV21-1
len: 12